The clone carrying this T cell receptor beta chain was seen many times. A second PCR, run for about 6 to 12 cycles, used a sample-barcoded 5' primer plus a J-beta primer mix. Each CDR3 protein gets one entry after TCRdb re-called the 5' RACE reads with MiXCR. The table has hundreds of thousands of distinct CDR3 sequences, around 30% seen once. CDR1 is SGHKS, CDR2 YYEKEE, per germline (reference sequence). The V segment lost 0 bases and the J segment 2 bases; nucleotides outside the gene matches: 3. CDR3 length: 15 amino acids. This entry comes from a study of blood T cells in healthy people across ages.

Sequencing used blood. The chain links TRBV5-5 to TRBJ1-2; 8 positions agree with TRBD1. This TCR was sampled from an elderly woman in good health. As DNA, the CDR3 is TGTGCCAGCAGCTTGGCCCCAGGGGGCAACTATGGCTACACCTTC. Protein sequence: CASSLAPGGNYGYTF.